Below are 5 T cell receptor beta chains sequenced from a single sample in a study of technical replicates of blood from several donors. The repertoire was sequenced with immunoSEQ multiplex PCR; TCRdb's copy has only in-frame clones and lacks some. Here the sample spans approximately 100,000 clones, 95% to 96% being singletons. Material for sequencing was T cells isolated from PBMCs. These receptors were collected from a human donor in good health.

V is TRBV28 and J is TRBJ2-7; D is perhaps TRBD2 (6 bases). The germline V and J ends were trimmed by 3 bases and 8 bases, with 17 bases remaining between them. Germline loops: CDR1 MDHEN, CDR2 SYDVKM. The CDR3 totals 14 residues. The CDR3 nucleotides are TGTGCCAGCAGTTTTTCCGGGACTGTTACGAAGCAGTACTTC. Translating it yields CASSFSGTVTKQYF. Looking up the rest from reference TRBV28 and TRBJ2-7 gives the full variable domain: DVKVTQSSRYLVKRTGEKVFLECVQDMDHENMFWYRQDPGLGLRLIYFSYDVKMKEKGDIPEGYSVSREKKERFSLILESASTNQTSMYLCASSFSGTVTKQYFGPGTRLTVT.

The CDR3 reads CASSSWGAYEQYF. Here the CDR3 DNA reads TGTGCCAGCAGTTCTTGGGGCGCCTACGAGCAGTACTTC. The chain links TRBV27 to TRBJ2-7; maybe TRBD1 (5 bases). The V gene lost 4 bases and the J gene lost 2 bases, with 9 bases spanning the gap. Germline-derived CDR1 and CDR2 are MNHEY and SMNVEV (reference sequence). This CDR3 region has 13 residues.

The chain is built from TRBV6-6 and TRBJ2-7; D not resolved. The V and J ends lost 2 bases and 5 bases respectively, with 7 bases between them. This CDR3 has 12 residues. Germline CDR1 and CDR2: MNHNY and SVGAGI (reference sequence). In nucleotides, the CDR3 is TGTGCCAGCAGTTACGGAGAGGACGAGCAGTACTTC. This gives the protein CASSYGEDEQYF.

The chain employs TRBV5-8 and TRBJ1-1, with D unclear. This CDR3 has 13 amino acids. The V end lost 0 bases, the J end lost 5 bases, and 8 bases lay between the germline ends. CDR1 and CDR2 from the germline V gene are SGHTS and YDEGEE. DNA of the CDR3: TGTGCCAGCAGCTTGGTAACGGGAACTGAAGCTTTCTTT. Amino acids: CASSLVTGTEAFF.

The genes are TRBV2 and TRBJ2-7, with TRBD2 as a possible D gene (6 bases). Germline CDR1 is SNHLY and CDR2 is FYNNEI. The CDR3 has 15 amino acids. The V end was cut by 2 bases, the J end by 0 bases, with 11 bases between. The CDR3 loop reads CASSESGRASYEQYF. DNA of the CDR3: TGTGCCAGCAGTGAATCCGGGAGAGCCTCCTACGAGCAGTACTTC.